This entry lists 14 T cell receptor beta chains sequenced from one sample in a study of blood T cell repertoires in COVID-19. Clones were read by immunoSEQ multiplex PCR, and TCRdb kept only the in-frame ones, dropping some. Of tens of thousands of clones listed, about 80% are singletons. Sequencing was carried out using peripheral blood. These receptors were taken from a woman aged 60-75 years with acute or convalescent COVID-19.

The chain uses TRBV3-1 (or the pseudogene TRBV3-2) and TRBJ1-1; a weak D match, TRBD1 (6 bases). Deletions cut 1 base from V and 4 bases from J, with 13 bases between. CDR3 size: 15 residues. Germline CDR1 LGHDT, CDR2 YNNKEL (reference sequence). The CDR3, as DNA: TGTGCCAGCAGCCAAGTCGGGGGGGCTAGCACTGAAGCTTTCTTT. Amino acid sequence: CASSQVGGASTEAFF.

This sequence joins TRBV7-2 and TRBJ1-3; no clear D. The CDR3 extends over 17 amino acids. The ends were cut back, 0 bases at V and 0 bases at J, with 12 bases in the middle. Per the germline V gene, CDR1 is SGHTA and CDR2 is FQGNSA. In DNA, the CDR3 is TGTGCCAGCAGCTTAGCTTGGCCCGGGAACTCTGGAAACACCATATATTTT. It is translated as CASSLAWPGNSGNTIYF.

The rearrangement links TRBV29-1 to TRBJ2-5; 10 bases are a match to TRBD2. Germline CDR1 SQVTM, CDR2 ANQGSEA. The CDR3 is 16 amino acids. V shed 4 bases, J shed 5 bases, and the junction held 13 bases outside the gene matches. The CDR3 spells CSVVGSSGGWSETQYF. The CDR3 DNA is TGCAGCGTTGTAGGGTCTAGCGGGGGATGGAGTGAGACCCAGTACTTC. The full variable domain, in which reference TRBV29-1 and TRBJ2-5 provide the parts outside the CDR3, is SAVISQKPSRDICQRGTSLTIQCQVDSQVTMMFWYRQQPGQSLTLIATANQGSEATYESGFVIDKFPISRPNLTFSTLTVSNMSPEDSSIYLCSVVGSSGGWSETQYFGPGTRLLVL.

This rearrangement joins TRBV6-6 to TRBJ2-1; tentatively, D is TRBD2 (5 bases). V was trimmed by 5 bases and J by 7 bases, leaving 6 bases between them. This CDR3 is built from 11 residues. Germline V CDR1 and CDR2: MNHNY, SVGAGI (reference sequence). Here the CDR3 DNA reads TGTGCCAGCAGTGAGCGGAATGAGCAGTTCTTC. This gives the protein CASSERNEQFF.

This clone was observed a single time. CDR3 nucleotide sequence: TGTGCCAGCAGCCAAGAAGGTCGGGGTCGGGGCTACACCTTC. Protein product: CASSQEGRGRGYTF. V usage is TRBV4-2 and J usage is TRBJ1-2, with unresolved D. V gave up 0 bases and J gave up 8 bases, with 13 bases separating them. The CDR3 covers 14 residues. Germline values: CDR1 LGHNA, CDR2 YNFKEQ.

The chain carries TRBV5-1 and TRBJ1-2, with 7 bases identical to TRBD1. Germline assignment: CDR1 SGHRS and CDR2 YFSETQ. Unmatched junction bases numbered 8, after V lost 4 bases and J lost 5 bases. The CDR3 spans 14 residues. CDR3 residues: CASSPQSGGYGYTF. The CDR3 bases are TGCGCCAGCAGCCCGCAGTCAGGGGGTTATGGCTACACCTTC. Full variable domain (remainder filled in from reference TRBV5-1 and TRBJ1-2): KAGVTQTPRYLIKTRGQQVTLSCSPISGHRSVSWYQQTPGQGLQFLFEYFSETQRNKGNFPGRFSGRQFSNSRSEMNVSTLELGDSALYLCASSPQSGGYGYTFGSGTRLTVV.

Written as DNA, the CDR3 is TGTGCCAGCAGCTCGCTGCCTTCGGGGGGGCAAGATGCTTTCTTT. Amino acid sequence: CASSSLPSGGQDAFF. V is TRBV5-5 and J is TRBJ1-1; maybe TRBD1 (6 bases). V gave up 3 bases and J gave up 11 bases, with 23 bases separating them. The germline V gene encodes CDR1 SGHKS and CDR2 YYEKEE (reference sequence). The CDR3 has 15 amino acids.

V usage is TRBV9 and J usage is TRBJ1-6, with 9 bases fitting TRBD1. CDR3 size: 15 residues. Germline V gene sequence: CDR1 SGDLS, CDR2 YYNGEE. Trimming cost V 0 bases and J 7 bases; bases outside gene matches: 2. The CDR3 reads CASSVETGGNSPLHF. DNA for the CDR3: TGTGCCAGCAGCGTAGAGACAGGGGGGAATTCACCCCTCCACTTT. Based on the CDR3 plus reference TRBV9 and TRBJ1-6, the full variable domain is DSGVTQTPKHLITATGQRVTLRCSPRSGDLSVYWYQQSLDQGLQFLIQYYNGEERAKGNILERFSAQQFPDLHSELNLSSLELGDSALYFCASSVETGGNSPLHFGNGTRLTVT.

J is TRBJ1-5 and V is TRBV2; D may be TRBD1 (5 bases). Deletions cut 6 bases from V and 0 bases from J, with 12 bases between. CDR1 and CDR2 (germline): SNHLY, FYNNEI. The CDR3 consists of 15 residues. The DNA of the CDR3 is TGTGCCAGCAGCATCCAGGGTTATAGCAATCAGCCCCAGCATTTT. As protein: CASSIQGYSNQPQHF.

The CDR3 region is CASSQTGGLPYEQYF. The CDR3 region has the DNA TGTGCCAGCAGCCAAACGGGGGGGCTTCCCTACGAGCAGTACTTC. The V and J genes are TRBV3-1 (or the pseudogene TRBV3-2) and TRBJ2-7; TRBD2 aligns across 8 bases. The trim removed 2 bases at V and 2 bases at J, leaving 5 bases unmatched. The CDR3 length is 15 residues. Germline V gene data show CDR1 as LGHDT and CDR2 as YNNKEL (reference sequence).

V is TRBV12-3 or TRBV12-4 and J is TRBJ1-2; the D gene is possibly TRBD1 (6 bases). V lost 5 bases to trimming and J lost 5 bases, with 9 bases between them. This CDR3 region has 12 residues. The CDR3 DNA is TGTGCCAGCAGTCTTCAGGGGTATGGCTACACCTTC. This codes for CASSLQGYGYTF.

The rearrangement uses TRBV5-1 and TRBJ1-1; D unresolved. The CDR3 runs 13 residues. V was cut by 0 bases and J by 8 bases, with 11 bases left in between. CDR1 and CDR2 from the germline V gene are SGHRS and YFSETQ. In DNA, the CDR3 is TGCGCCAGCAGCTTGGTTCGTGGCAAGGAAGCTTTCTTT. This codes for CASSLVRGKEAFF.

This sequence joins TRBV5-6 and TRBJ2-5, with D perhaps matching TRBD2 (7 bases). Germline V gene lookup returns CDR1 SGHDT and CDR2 YYEEEE. Trimming took 1 base from V and 5 from J, leaving 21 bases between them. This CDR3 has 17 amino acids. Written as DNA, the CDR3 is TGTGCCAGCAGCTTGTTCGGGGCGGGGGCCCGGGGGGAGACCCAGTACTTC. Its protein is CASSLFGAGARGETQYF.

The rearrangement joins TRBV19 to TRBJ1-4; D remains unclear. The CDR3 has 14 residues. CDR1 LNHDA and CDR2 SQIVND come from the germline V gene (reference sequence). Trimming cost V 3 bases and J 7 bases, with 12 bases left between them. In nucleotides, the CDR3 is TGTGCCAGTAGTATTGGCGGCAAGACTGAAAAACTGTTTTTT. The encoded protein is CASSIGGKTEKLFF. The whole variable domain, filled in from reference TRBV19 and TRBJ1-4, reads DGGITQSPKYLFRKEGQNVTLSCEQNLNHDAMYWYRQDPGQGLRLIYYSQIVNDFQKGDIAEGYSVSREKKESFPLTVTSAQKNPTAFYLCASSIGGKTEKLFFGSGTQLSVL.